The following is a TCR beta chain sequence with its context. Its antigen remains unidentified. The CDR3 is made up of 11 amino acids. The ends were cut back, 0 bases at V and 15 bases at J, with 9 bases in the middle. Germline V gives CDR1 LGHDT, CDR2 YNNKEL (reference sequence). These data originate in a study of T-cell reconstitution after alpha-beta-depleted transplantation in children. Study outcomes and limitations: Diversity and T-cell counts at one year after transplant derived mostly from new T cells. The high TCRbeta diversity at day 60 in some patients came from surviving recipient T cells and thymic progenitors. Several hundred graft clones that had expanded were reportedly the source of alpha-beta T cells about two months after transplant.

Preparing the TCRbeta library involved the use of unique molecular identifiers. TCRdb fed the PCR reads into MiXCR, producing one record per CDR3 protein. The table records around 490,000 distinct CDR3 sequences, about an eighth of them present only once. The chain employs TRBV3-1 and TRBJ2-1; D gene uncertain. The sequencing here drew on PBMCs, mostly from graft donor cells, taken 180 days after TCRalphabeta/CD19-depleted stem cell transplant. This TCR came from a female patient between 2 and 15 years old who had a stem cell transplant for aplastic anemia, so the T cells may come from the graft donor. The CDR3 sequence is CASSQDLRTFF. DNA of the CDR3: TGTGCCAGCAGCCAAGATCTCCGCACGTTCTTC.